Listed here are 32 T cell receptor beta chains from one sample, sequenced in a study of cytomegalovirus exposure and HLA in healthy donors. The method was immunoSEQ multiplex PCR; TCRdb's version includes in-frame clones alone and lacks a portion of them. The sample has about 160,000 clones; roughly nine tenths are singletons. The source material was PBMCs. Receptors were obtained from a woman aged 25 to 39 in good health and CMV-seronegative.

The J gene is TRBJ2-6, the V gene TRBV7-8; 8 bases map to TRBD1. CDR1 and CDR2 from the germline V gene are SGHVS and FQNEAQ. This CDR3 is built from 15 residues. V trimming: 6 bases; J trimming: 2 bases; junction bases outside the gene matches: 3. Written as DNA, the CDR3 is TGTGCCAGCAGACGGACAGGGCCTGGGGCCAACGTCCTGACTTTC. Translation: CASRRTGPGANVLTF.

V and J are TRBV28 and TRBJ2-2, with D unclear. The CDR3 has 13 amino acids. Trimming stripped 4 bases from V and 6 bases from J, with 9 bases between. From germline, CDR1 is MDHEN and CDR2 SYDVKM. The CDR3 loop is CASSSQMAGELFF. The CDR3 nucleotides are TGTGCCAGCAGTTCGCAGATGGCCGGGGAGCTGTTTTTT.

A few counts support this clone. The chain combines TRBV21-1 with TRBJ2-1; the table assigns TRBD1, which was not confirmed against the DNA. TRBV21-1 is reported as a pseudogene. The CDR3 consists of 16 residues. CDR3 nucleotide sequence: TGTGCCAGCAGCAGTTATCCGGGACAGGGGAAAAATGAGCAGTTCTTC. This codes for CASSSYPGQGKNEQFF.

V and J are TRBV25-1 and TRBJ1-4, with unresolved D. The CDR3 has 15 residues. V lost 0 bases and J 4 bases, leaving 9 bases between the germline ends. Germline loops: CDR1 MGHDK, CDR2 SYGVNS. This CDR3 reads CASSEYGPLNEKLFF. The CDR3 nucleotides read TGTGCCAGCAGTGAATACGGACCCCTTAATGAAAAACTGTTTTTT.

Points on this clone: Mismatch with germline at one junction end may stem from a read error. CDR3 bases: TGCGCCAGCAGCCAATATTTCGGGACAGGGGGCGGCGAGCAGTACTTC. It codes for CASSQYFGTGGGEQYF. The gene calls are TRBV7-9 and TRBJ2-7, with 12 bases fitting TRBD1. Germline CDR1 SEHNR, CDR2 FQNEAQ (reference sequence). The CDR3 sequence is 16 residues long.

J is TRBJ1-2 and V is TRBV9; D uncertain. Trimming cost V 4 bases and J 4 bases, with 8 bases left between them. This CDR3 is built from 12 residues. CDR1 is SGDLS, CDR2 YYNGEE, per germline. The CDR3 spells CASSTPGYGYTF. CDR3 DNA sequence: TGTGCCAGCAGCACCCCCGGCTATGGCTACACCTTC.

The rearrangement uses TRBV19 and TRBJ2-2, with D hard to call. Trimming took off 5 bases at V and 4 bases at J, with 5 bases between the two ends. This CDR3 has 12 residues. From germline, CDR1 is LNHDA and CDR2 SQIVND (reference sequence). The CDR3 loop is CASSYGTGELFF. CDR3 in DNA: TGTGCCAGTAGTTATGGCACCGGGGAGCTGTTTTTT.

This clone was seen a few times. The same CDR3 also results from other DNA sequences found in this sample. The gene calls are TRBV30 and TRBJ1-1; the D is unclear. Germline V CDR1 and CDR2: GTSNPN, SVGIG (reference sequence). The ends were cut back, 0 bases at V and 1 base at J, with 6 bases in the middle. The CDR3 contains 13 residues. CDR3 in amino acids: CAWSVARNTEAFF. The CDR3 bases are TGTGCCTGGAGTGTGGCTCGGAACACTGAAGCTTTCTTT.

The rearrangement uses TRBV29-1 and TRBJ2-1; no clear D gene. Germline-derived CDR1 and CDR2 are SQVTM and ANQGSEA. The CDR3 loop spans 15 amino acids. With 4 bases removed from V and 3 bases from J, the gap between germline ends came to 16 bases. The CDR3 coding sequence is TGCAGCGTTGGTGGGTGGGAACCCCTCTACAATGAGCAGTTCTTC. Encoded protein: CSVGGWEPLYNEQFF.

J is TRBJ2-1 and V is TRBV11-2; tentatively, D is TRBD2 (5 bases). Germline values: CDR1 SGHAT, CDR2 FQNNGV. The length of the CDR3 is 14 residues. Trimming cost V 0 bases and J 9 bases, with 12 bases left between them. CDR3: CASSLDSSFGEQFF. DNA for the CDR3: TGTGCCAGCAGCTTAGATTCTAGCTTTGGTGAGCAGTTCTTC.

The V gene is TRBV7-8, the J gene TRBJ2-1; the D call may be TRBD1 or TRBD2 (5 bases each). V was shortened by 1 base and J by 4 bases, with 14 bases between the two germline ends. The germline V gene has CDR1 SGHVS and CDR2 FQNEAQ. The CDR3 consists of 16 residues. CDR3 sequence: CASSLEFPGGYNEQFF. The CDR3 DNA reads TGTGCCAGCAGCTTAGAATTTCCTGGGGGATACAATGAGCAGTTCTTC.

This rearrangement joins TRBV29-1 to TRBJ2-5, with 12 nucleotides matching TRBD2. Trimming removed 2 bases from V and 3 bases from J; junction bases left unmatched: 1. This CDR3 has 14 amino acids. CDR1 is SQVTM and CDR2 is ANQGSEA in the germline V gene. CDR3 DNA sequence: TGCAGCGTTGAACTAGCGGGAGGGGAAGAGACCCAGTACTTC. Its protein is CSVELAGGEETQYF.

The genes are TRBV4-2 and TRBJ2-3; 7 nucleotides align to TRBD1. This CDR3 comprises 15 residues. V trimming: 1 base; J trimming: 6 bases; junction bases outside the gene matches: 7. CDR1 is LGHNA, CDR2 YNFKEQ, per germline. The CDR3 DNA reads TGTGCCAGCAGCCAAGGGAACAGGGGAGAGGATACGCAGTATTTT. Protein: CASSQGNRGEDTQYF.

This chain joins TRBV6-1 and TRBJ2-3; D is unresolved. This CDR3 is built from 14 residues. CDR1 is MNHNS, CDR2 SASEGT, per germline. The ends were cut back, 0 bases at V and 0 bases at J, with 4 bases in the middle. The CDR3 DNA sequence: TGTGCCAGCAGTGAAGCGACTAGCACAGATACGCAGTATTTT. It encodes CASSEATSTDTQYF.

This clone was found once. This chain connects TRBV25-1 to TRBJ2-7; weak D call: TRBD1 (6 bases). Trimming took 6 bases from V and 8 from J, leaving 11 bases between them. Looked up from germline, CDR1 is MGHDK and CDR2 is SYGVNS. The CDR3 consists of 11 residues. In DNA form, the CDR3 reads TGTGCCAGCAGAGATGGGGGCAAGCAGTACTTC. This sequence encodes CASRDGGKQYF.

The chain links TRBV20-1 to TRBJ2-7; D unresolved. The CDR3 spans 11 residues. Trimming took off 5 bases at V and 6 bases at J, with 11 bases between the two ends. The germline V gene has CDR1 DFQATT and CDR2 SNEGSKA (reference sequence). CDR3 protein: CSAGSGSEQYF. CDR3 DNA sequence: TGCAGTGCTGGTTCCGGTTCCGAGCAGTACTTC.

The genes are TRBV30 and TRBJ2-5; 13 nucleotides match TRBD2. Trimming removed 7 bases from V and 1 base from J; junction bases left unmatched: 3. Germline V lookup: CDR1 GTSNPN, CDR2 SVGIG (reference sequence). The CDR3 sequence is 14 residues long. CDR3 nucleotides: TGTGCCTTGACTAGCGGGGGGCTCCAAGAGACCCAGTACTTC. Translated, it gives CALTSGGLQETQYF.

The chain carries TRBV4-3 and TRBJ2-1; D gene unclear. Germline loops: CDR1 LGHNA, CDR2 YSLEER. The V gene lost 0 bases and the J gene lost 9 bases, with 12 bases spanning the gap. This CDR3 spans 14 amino acids. The CDR3 nucleotides are TGCGCCAGCAGCCAAGAATCTGGCCTGAGTGAGCAGTTCTTC. This encodes CASSQESGLSEQFF.

The J gene is TRBJ2-1, the V gene TRBV28; 11 bases match TRBD2. This CDR3 is 16 amino acids long. From germline, CDR1 is MDHEN and CDR2 SYDVKM. J was trimmed by 0 bases and V by 7 bases; bases with no gene match: 5. The CDR3 loop is CASKLAGVLSYNEQFF. For the CDR3, the DNA is TGTGCCAGCAAACTAGCGGGAGTACTCTCCTACAATGAGCAGTTCTTC.

The rearrangement links TRBV5-1 to TRBJ2-1, with no clear D. Trimming took 6 bases from V and 10 from J, leaving 11 bases between them. The CDR3 runs to 11 residues. CDR1 and CDR2 (germline): SGHRS, YFSETQ. CDR3 residues: CASNTGQEQFF. In nucleotides, the CDR3 is TGCGCCAGCAACACCGGGCAGGAGCAGTTCTTC.

The chain uses TRBV2 and TRBJ2-5; 10 positions agree with TRBD2. From germline, CDR1 is SNHLY and CDR2 FYNNEI. The CDR3 runs to 14 residues. V lost 4 bases to trimming and J lost 5 bases; unmatched junction nucleotides: 4. The CDR3 DNA sequence: TGTGCCAGCAGTGTCTTGACTAGCGGGGAGACCCAGTACTTC. Translating it yields CASSVLTSGETQYF.

This clone was seen a handful of times. The chain uses TRBV5-1 and TRBJ2-7, with unresolved D. CDR3 length equals 14 residues. CDR1 is SGHRS and CDR2 is YFSETQ in the germline V gene. Trimming cost V 5 bases and J 0 bases, with 12 bases left between them. The CDR3 sequence: CASSSLQTSYEQYF. The CDR3 DNA reads as TGCGCCAGCAGTTCCTTACAGACCTCCTACGAGCAGTACTTC. Full variable domain (missing parts from reference TRBV5-1 and TRBJ2-7): KAGVTQTPRYLIKTRGQQVTLSCSPISGHRSVSWYQQTPGQGLQFLFEYFSETQRNKGNFPGRFSGRQFSNSRSEMNVSTLELGDSALYLCASSSLQTSYEQYFGPGTRLTVT.

The chain carries TRBV6-5 and TRBJ2-7; 9 bases align to TRBD1. The CDR3 totals 15 residues. Germline lookup yields CDR1 MNHEY and CDR2 SVGAGI. The trim removed 2 bases at V and 7 bases at J, leaving 9 bases unmatched. DNA for the CDR3: TGTGCCAGCAGTTACATCACAGGGGGCCTTGAAGAGCAGTACTTC. Its translation is CASSYITGGLEEQYF.

DNA of the CDR3: TGTGCCAGCAGCTTTCTCGGGGCTAGCACAGATACGCAGTATTTT. Protein sequence: CASSFLGASTDTQYF. The chain combines TRBV7-2 with TRBJ2-3; D may be TRBD1 or TRBD2 (5 bases each). The CDR3 is 15 residues long. Trimming took 3 bases from V and 0 from J, leaving 10 bases between them. Germline lookup yields CDR1 SGHTA and CDR2 FQGNSA.

The J gene is TRBJ2-7, the V gene TRBV9, with D hard to call. CDR1 is SGDLS, CDR2 YYNGEE, per germline. Trimming took 0 bases from V and 3 from J, leaving 10 bases between them. CDR3 length: 14 amino acids. CDR3 protein: CASSVGTSFYEQYF. CDR3 in DNA: TGTGCCAGCAGCGTAGGAACTTCCTTCTACGAGCAGTACTTC.

This clone was seen a few times. The genes are TRBV7-3 and TRBJ2-1, with TRBD1 matching 9 bases. CDR1 is SGHTA, CDR2 FQGTGA, per germline. J lost 9 bases, V lost 0 bases, and 6 bases had no gene match. The CDR3 is made up of 15 amino acids. The CDR3 loop is CASSLTGTGIGEQFF. The CDR3 DNA is TGTGCCAGCAGCTTAACAGGGACAGGGATCGGTGAGCAGTTCTTC. Full variable domain (remainder filled in from reference TRBV7-3 and TRBJ2-1): GAGVSQTPSNKVTEKGKYVELRCDPISGHTALYWYRQSLGQGPEFLIYFQGTGAADDSGLPNDRFFAVRPEGSVSTLKIQRTERGDSAVYLCASSLTGTGIGEQFFGPGTRLTVL.

The chain uses TRBV9 and TRBJ2-1, with D unclear. With 2 bases removed from V and 4 bases from J, the gap between germline ends came to 13 bases. The CDR3 runs to 15 residues. The germline V gene has CDR1 SGDLS and CDR2 YYNGEE. The CDR3 is CASSVDSEAYNEQFF. The CDR3 nucleotides are TGTGCCAGCAGCGTCGACTCAGAGGCTTACAATGAGCAGTTCTTC. The variable domain in full, completed from reference TRBV9 and TRBJ2-1, reads DSGVTQTPKHLITATGQRVTLRCSPRSGDLSVYWYQQSLDQGLQFLIQYYNGEERAKGNILERFSAQQFPDLHSELNLSSLELGDSALYFCASSVDSEAYNEQFFGPGTRLTVL.

There are a few counts of this clone. The V call is TRBV7-9, the J call TRBJ1-2, with unresolved D. V dropped 1 base and J dropped 0 bases, with 9 bases sitting between them. The germline gives CDR1 SEHNR, CDR2 FQNEAQ (reference sequence). The CDR3 spans 15 residues. The CDR3 loop is CASSLVNGPNYGYTF. DNA of the CDR3: TGTGCCAGCAGCTTAGTAAACGGGCCTAACTATGGCTACACCTTC.

The CDR3 protein is CSVEASGSAIYEQYF. The DNA of the CDR3 is TGCAGCGTTGAAGCTAGCGGGAGCGCAATTTACGAGCAGTACTTC. The chain couples TRBV29-1 to TRBJ2-7; 10 bases match TRBD2. Germline trimming cut 1 base from V and 4 bases from J; bases unmatched to any gene: 7. Per germline, CDR1 SQVTM and CDR2 ANQGSEA. The CDR3 is 15 residues long.

The chain links TRBV7-9 to TRBJ1-1; the D is unclear. CDR3 size: 16 residues. The ends were cut back, 1 base at V and 0 bases at J, with 12 bases in the middle. Per germline, CDR1 SEHNR and CDR2 FQNEAQ (reference sequence). The CDR3 is CASSLVWQLMNTEAFF. The CDR3 nucleotides read TGTGCCAGCAGCTTAGTTTGGCAGCTTATGAACACTGAAGCTTTCTTT.

V gene TRBV7-8 combines with J gene TRBJ1-2; 12 bases are shared with TRBD1. This CDR3 is 16 amino acids long. The germline CDR1 and CDR2 sequences are SGHVS and FQNEAQ. The junction had 6 bases not matched to a gene; V was cut back by 5 bases and J by 2 bases. This chain's CDR3 is CASSPGTGGLNYGYTF. CDR3 bases: TGTGCCAGCAGCCCCGGGACAGGGGGCCTAAACTATGGCTACACCTTC.

This clone was observed a few times. The chain links TRBV4-1 to TRBJ1-5, with TRBD1 as a possible D gene (6 bases). CDR1 MGHRA and CDR2 YSYEKL come from the germline V gene. This CDR3 has 14 amino acids. The V and J ends lost 4 bases and 5 bases respectively, with 12 bases between them. CDR3 sequence: CASSLRDTDQPQHF. CDR3 in DNA: TGCGCCAGCAGCCTTCGGGACACAGATCAGCCCCAGCATTTT.